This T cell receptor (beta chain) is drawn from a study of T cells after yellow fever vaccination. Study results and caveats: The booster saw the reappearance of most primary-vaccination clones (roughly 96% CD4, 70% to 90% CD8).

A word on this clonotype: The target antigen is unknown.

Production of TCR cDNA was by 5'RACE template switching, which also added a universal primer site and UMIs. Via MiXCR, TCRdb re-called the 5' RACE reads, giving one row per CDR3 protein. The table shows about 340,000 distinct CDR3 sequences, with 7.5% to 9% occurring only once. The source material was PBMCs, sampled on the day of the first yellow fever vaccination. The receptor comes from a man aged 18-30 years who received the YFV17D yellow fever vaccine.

The CDR3 region is CASSYYYTDTQYF. The CDR3 coding sequence is TGTGCCAGCAGTTACTATTACACAGATACGCAGTATTTT. The J gene is TRBJ2-3, the V gene TRBV6-6; D call uncertain. The CDR3 covers 13 residues. V was shortened by 1 base and J by 2 bases, with 4 bases between the two germline ends. The germline gives CDR1 MNHNY, CDR2 SVGAGI (reference sequence).